The rows below give T cell receptor beta chains drawn from one sample of a study of T-cell reconstitution after alpha-beta-depleted transplantation in children. TCRdb reanalysed the PCR reads using MiXCR and keeps one entry per CDR3 protein. The sample shows 600,000 to 700,000 distinct CDR3 sequences, over 15% of them seen only once. The input for sequencing was PBMCs from the stem cell graft donor, taken from the stem cell graft. These receptors all stem from a human donor who donated a stem cell graft to a child with acute myeloid leukemia. Both conserved end residues are trimmed from each CDR3. Clone size is given for some rows only: seen once, a few or many times, or a class if the clone is expanded.

size: many; V: TRBV20-1; J: TRBJ1-2; CDR3: SADAAQDRARGYT
size: few; V: TRBV11-3; J: TRBJ2-3; CDR3: ASSLELSGGRTDTQY
size: NA; V: TRBV7-9; J: TRBJ1-3; CDR3: ASRSVSGTGNTIY
size: many; V: TRBV29-1; J: TRBJ2-3; CDR3: SVEGGVNTDTQY
size: few; V: TRBV29-1; J: TRBJ1-1; CDR3: SVERRDTEAF
size: few; V: TRBV28; J: TRBJ2-5; CDR3: ASSFVGYQETQY
size: many; V: TRBV6-5; J: TRBJ1-2; CDR3: ASSSGRHLGDYGYT
size: many; V: TRBV20-1; J: TRBJ1-1; CDR3: SARVVGRLNTEAF
size: few; V: TRBV25-1; J: TRBJ1-2; CDR3: ASSEPGTGTNYGYT
size: few; V: TRBV11-2; J: TRBJ2-1; CDR3: ASSLGSLAGGFEQF
size: NA; V: TRBV4-1; J: TRBJ1-1; CDR3: ASSQGGPAEAF
size: few; V: TRBV6-1; J: TRBJ2-1; CDR3: ASKVALDTNNEQF
size: many; V: TRBV20-1; J: TRBJ1-2; CDR3: SASPHGYT
size: many; V: TRBV29-1; J: TRBJ2-3; CDR3: SVAGPPAGGGARTDTQY
size: few; V: TRBV20-1; J: TRBJ2-1; CDR3: SAEPFNPIDEQF
size: NA; V: TRBV20-1; J: TRBJ2-7; CDR3: SASFRPLYYEQY
size: many; V: TRBV20-1; J: TRBJ2-4; CDR3: SAREGLAGYIQY
size: many; V: TRBV12-3/TRBV12-4; J: TRBJ1-4; CDR3: ASRSQGAGNEKLF
size: many; V: TRBV5-6; J: TRBJ1-5; CDR3: ASSLRYSNQPQH
size: few; V: TRBV12-3/TRBV12-4; J: TRBJ2-4; CDR3: ASSLGPGAKNIQY
size: many; V: TRBV20-1; J: TRBJ1-3; CDR3: SARSGLSGNTIY
size: few; V: TRBV15; J: TRBJ2-5; CDR3: ATSRDSEETQY
size: many; V: TRBV20-1; J: TRBJ2-1; CDR3: SASAAGSYNEQF
size: NA; V: TRBV10-3; J: TRBJ2-1; CDR3: AISPGLPCYNEQF
size: many; V: TRBV7-3; J: TRBJ1-1; CDR3: ASSLYPRDHSNTEAF
size: NA; V: TRBV7-9; J: TRBJ1-1; CDR3: ASSLVSLMNTEAF
size: few; V: TRBV4-3; J: TRBJ1-1; CDR3: ASSQERFPRNTEAF
size: many; V: TRBV12-3/TRBV12-4; J: TRBJ2-5; CDR3: ASSLRGKTQY
size: few; V: TRBV6-5; J: TRBJ2-1; CDR3: ASRNIEEQF
size: once; V: TRBV10-3; J: TRBJ2-1; CDR3: AISESGGGGSATKIYNEQF
size: once; V: TRBV20-1; J: TRBJ1-1; CDR3: SASWNRGVTEAF
size: many; V: TRBV4-3; J: TRBJ2-7; CDR3: ASSQDWLRAGGKSEEQY
size: NA; V: TRBV7-2; J: TRBJ2-5; CDR3: ASSVSGVQETQY
size: few; V: TRBV6-5; J: TRBJ2-5; CDR3: ASSYSTAGETQY